These 30 T cell receptor beta chains originate from one sample sequenced in a study of PD-L1 blockade in urothelial cancer. Method: immunoSEQ multiplex PCR; TCRdb's copy keeps in-frame clones and lacks some. This table holds some 40,000 clones, roughly 82% found once. The sample's time point: peripheral blood 6 weeks after treatment start. The source was PBMCs, collected around atezolizumab (anti-PD-L1) treatment. The source is a man aged 35-49 years with urothelial cancer.

The rearrangement joins TRBV14 to TRBJ2-3; perhaps TRBD1 as D (6 bases). Per the germline V gene, CDR1 is SGHDN and CDR2 is FVKESK. The CDR3 is made up of 14 amino acids. V was cut by 4 bases and J by 3 bases, with 11 bases left in between. DNA of the CDR3: TGTGCCAGCAGCCGAACAGGGTCGACAGATACGCAGTATTTT. Its protein product is CASSRTGSTDTQYF.

The V gene is TRBV2, the J gene TRBJ2-7; D call uncertain. The length of the CDR3 is 13 residues. The germline V and J ends were trimmed by 4 bases and 3 bases, with 10 bases remaining between them. Germline V gene data show CDR1 as SNHLY and CDR2 as FYNNEI. CDR3 in amino acids: CASSGLQNYEQYF. The CDR3 DNA sequence: TGTGCCAGCAGTGGGTTACAGAACTACGAGCAGTACTTC.

The rearrangement links TRBV4-2 to TRBJ1-4, with unresolved D. Germline CDR1 LGHNA, CDR2 YNFKEQ. Trimming pared 0 bases from V and 8 bases from J, leaving 7 bases between. The CDR3 length is 13 residues. CDR3 sequence (DNA): TGTGCCAGCAGCCAAGAGGGCCAGGAAAAACTGTTTTTT. Its protein is CASSQEGQEKLFF.

The rearrangement joins TRBV27 to TRBJ2-3; maybe TRBD1 (6 bases). Germline CDR1 MNHEY, CDR2 SMNVEV (reference sequence). V lost 5 bases, J lost 3 bases, and 12 bases lay in between. CDR3 length equals 14 residues. The CDR3 DNA is TGTGCCAGCAGTAGAAGGACAGAGACAGATACGCAGTATTTT. The encoded protein is CASSRRTETDTQYF.

The genes are TRBV4-1 and TRBJ1-4, with D possibly TRBD1 on 6 matching bases. The germline gives CDR1 MGHRA, CDR2 YSYEKL. The CDR3 length is 15 residues. V was clipped by 6 bases and J by 8 bases, with 19 bases between them. The CDR3 reads CASRRTEINSEKLFF. The DNA for the CDR3 is TGCGCCAGCAGGAGGACAGAGATCAACTCCGAAAAACTGTTTTTT.

Here the CDR3 reads CASSLPGPYGYTF. CDR3 bases: TGTGCCAGCAGCTTACCAGGGCCCTATGGCTACACCTTC. The V gene is TRBV7-2, the J gene TRBJ1-2; a weak D match, TRBD1 (5 bases). The germline CDR1 and CDR2 sequences are SGHTA and FQGNSA. The V and J ends lost 2 bases and 4 bases respectively, with 8 bases between them. The CDR3 spans 13 residues.

This clone was detected a few times. The V and J genes are TRBV28 and TRBJ2-3; 13 nucleotides align to TRBD2. This CDR3 comprises 16 residues. The trim removed 4 bases at V and 5 bases at J, leaving 6 bases unmatched. CDR1 MDHEN and CDR2 SYDVKM come from the germline V gene. The CDR3 loop reads CASSSPLAGGGDTQYF. The CDR3 DNA sequence: TGTGCCAGCAGTTCCCCACTAGCGGGAGGGGGAGATACGCAGTATTTT.

The J gene is TRBJ1-2, the V gene TRBV15; perhaps TRBD1 as D (5 bases). The CDR3 is 16 residues long. V dropped 3 bases and J dropped 8 bases, with 22 bases sitting between them. From germline, CDR1 is LNHNV and CDR2 YYDKDF (reference sequence). The CDR3 coding sequence is TGTGCCACCAGCAGGGAATGGGAGGCGGCGGGGGGAGGCTACACCTTC. Translating it yields CATSREWEAAGGGYTF.

V and J are TRBV30 and TRBJ1-5; D is perhaps TRBD1 (5 bases). The CDR3 contains 13 residues. The V and J ends lost 1 base and 5 bases respectively, with 9 bases between them. Germline CDR1 reads GTSNPN; CDR2 reads SVGIG (reference sequence). In nucleotides, the CDR3 is TGTGCCTGGAGTGAAGGGGTCGATCAGCCCCAGCATTTT. This translates into CAWSEGVDQPQHF.

The genes are TRBV7-8 and TRBJ2-1; 7 bases agree with TRBD2. Trimming at V came to 5 bases and at J to 0 bases, leaving 7 bases not matched to a gene. The CDR3 totals 16 residues. Germline loops: CDR1 SGHVS, CDR2 FQNEAQ. This CDR3 is CASSPKRESSYNEQFF. DNA for the CDR3: TGTGCCAGCAGCCCAAAGCGGGAATCCTCCTACAATGAGCAGTTCTTC.

The chain links TRBV6-1 to TRBJ1-4; weak D call: TRBD1 (6 bases). The CDR3 length is 14 residues. Germline lookup yields CDR1 MNHNS and CDR2 SASEGT. Between the trimmed V and J ends, which lost 6 bases and 5 bases, there was a span of 13 bases. The CDR3 nucleotides are TGTGCCAGCAGGTGGGGGACAATAAATGAAAAACTGTTTTTT. Its translation: CASRWGTINEKLFF.

The rearrangement links TRBV6-6 to TRBJ1-3, with D maybe TRBD1 (5 bases). The V gene lost 4 bases and the J gene lost 6 bases, with 13 bases spanning the gap. Germline values: CDR1 MNHNY, CDR2 SVGAGI (reference sequence). The CDR3 runs to 14 residues. The CDR3 coding sequence is TGTGCCAGCAGTTTCCGGGGGGACGAAAACACCATATATTTT. Protein product: CASSFRGDENTIYF.

The chain links TRBV2 to TRBJ2-1; TRBD2 matches 10 bases. V was pared by 7 bases and J by 4 bases, with 10 bases of the junction left unmatched. Germline-derived CDR1 and CDR2 are SNHLY and FYNNEI. CDR3 length: 16 residues. The CDR3 protein is CASIRSLAGVYNEQFF. CDR3 sequence (DNA): TGTGCCAGCATCCGATCTCTAGCGGGAGTTTACAATGAGCAGTTCTTC.

The rearrangement uses TRBV28 and TRBJ2-6; 10 positions agree with TRBD1. V was pared by 6 bases and J by 1 base, with 21 bases of the junction left unmatched. Germline CDR1 is MDHEN and CDR2 is SYDVKM. This CDR3 is 22 amino acids long. The CDR3 sequence is CASRYPARKTGGALSGANVLTF. The CDR3 DNA is TGTGCCAGCAGATATCCGGCCCGCAAGACAGGGGGCGCGCTATCTGGGGCCAACGTCCTGACTTTC.

The CDR3 region is CASSTLLGEGDTDTQYF. The CDR3, as DNA: TGTGCCAGCAGCACTCTATTGGGGGAGGGGGACACAGATACGCAGTATTTT. The chain employs TRBV2 and TRBJ2-3; possible D gene TRBD2, 7 bases. The CDR3 extends over 17 amino acids. Trimming took 6 bases from V and 2 from J, leaving 21 bases between them. Per the germline V gene, CDR1 is SNHLY and CDR2 is FYNNEI.

The J gene is TRBJ2-3, the V gene TRBV28; possible D gene TRBD2, 6 bases. Trimming removed 2 bases from V and 2 bases from J, with 11 bases in between. Germline CDR1 reads MDHEN; CDR2 reads SYDVKM. The CDR3 contains 15 residues. CDR3 sequence reads: CASSLRGTATDTQYF. The CDR3 DNA reads TGTGCCAGCAGTTTACGGGGGACCGCCACAGATACGCAGTATTTT.

The chain uses TRBV7-2 and TRBJ1-1; D is undetermined. The CDR3 totals 13 residues. The germline V gene encodes CDR1 SGHTA and CDR2 FQGNSA. V was clipped by 2 bases and J by 1 base, with 5 bases between them. CDR3 DNA: TGTGCCAGCAGCTTACAACAGAACACTGAAGCTTTCTTT. Translating gives CASSLQQNTEAFF.

The chain carries TRBV27 and TRBJ2-7, with 9 nucleotides matching TRBD1. The V gene end was trimmed by 5 bases and the J gene end by 0 bases; junction bases not matched to a gene: 11. In germline, CDR1 is MNHEY, CDR2 SMNVEV (reference sequence). The CDR3 consists of 17 residues. In DNA, the CDR3 is TGTGCCAGCAGTATACACGAGGGACAGGGAAGCTCCTACGAGCAGTACTTC. Translating gives CASSIHEGQGSSYEQYF.

This clone was detected a few times. The V gene is TRBV9, the J gene TRBJ1-3; D possibly corresponds to TRBD1 (6 bases). Germline CDR1 is SGDLS and CDR2 is YYNGEE. The CDR3 sequence is 14 residues long. Trimming left V 2 bases short and J 0 bases short, with 6 bases between. The CDR3 coding sequence is TGTGCCAGCAGCGTGGACAGCTCTGGAAACACCATATATTTT. Translated: CASSVDSSGNTIYF.

The chain is built from TRBV6-4 and TRBJ1-1; 8 bases map to TRBD1. The CDR3 consists of 13 residues. The junction had 3 bases not matched to a gene; V was cut back by 5 bases and J by 4 bases. Germline V gene sequence: CDR1 MRHNA, CDR2 SNTAGT. DNA of the CDR3: TGTGCCAGCAGTACAACAGGGGGCACTGAAGCTTTCTTT. Translating it yields CASSTTGGTEAFF.

The chain uses TRBV10-3 and TRBJ1-2; 7 nucleotides align to TRBD1. Germline V CDR1 and CDR2: ENHRY, SYGVKD. CDR3 size: 14 residues. The junction had 7 bases not matched to a gene; V was cut back by 3 bases and J by 6 bases. The CDR3 DNA reads TGTGCCATCAGTGACCGGCCCCAGGGGGATGGCTACACCTTC. Amino acids: CAISDRPQGDGYTF.

This chain joins TRBV28 and TRBJ2-7, with 12 bases aligning to TRBD2. CDR3 length: 15 amino acids. J gave up 0 bases and V 3 bases, and 0 bases lay outside the gene matches. The germline gives CDR1 MDHEN, CDR2 SYDVKM. The CDR3 bases are TGTGCCAGCAGTTTGACTAGCGGGGGCTCCTACGAGCAGTACTTC. Translated, it gives CASSLTSGGSYEQYF.

V and J are TRBV20-1 and TRBJ2-7; TRBD2 is a possible D gene (6 bases). This CDR3 contains 11 residues. Deletions cut 6 bases from V and 3 bases from J, with 9 bases between. The germline V gene encodes CDR1 DFQATT and CDR2 SNEGSKA (reference sequence). As DNA, the CDR3 is TGCAGTGCCCTGGGGGGCTACGAGCAGTACTTC. Translating gives CSALGGYEQYF.

This sequence joins TRBV11-2 and TRBJ2-5, with 9 nucleotides matching TRBD1. The CDR3 length is 16 residues. V was clipped by 5 bases and J by 3 bases; unmatched bases: 10. The germline gives CDR1 SGHAT, CDR2 FQNNGV. The DNA of the CDR3 is TGTGCCAGCAGCCCACAGAAACAGGGGGCCGAAGAGACCCAGTACTTC. Translating gives CASSPQKQGAEETQYF.

This chain joins TRBV6-4 and TRBJ1-4; a possible D gene is TRBD1 (5 bases). V was cut by 3 bases and J by 6 bases, with 20 bases left in between. This CDR3 spans 17 amino acids. Germline lookup yields CDR1 MRHNA and CDR2 SNTAGT. The DNA for the CDR3 is TGTGCCAGCAGTGAGCCCCCACGGGGGGGGGAGGATGAAAAACTGTTTTTT. It is translated as CASSEPPRGGEDEKLFF.

The CDR3 nucleotides are TGCGCCAGCAGCTTGGGGGGCTCGAAGACTGAAGCTTTCTTT. Translated, it gives CASSLGGSKTEAFF. The V call is TRBV5-1, the J call TRBJ1-1, with D perhaps matching TRBD1 (5 bases). CDR3 length equals 14 residues. Between the trimmed V and J ends, which lost 0 bases and 5 bases, there was a span of 11 bases. The germline gives CDR1 SGHRS, CDR2 YFSETQ.

The chain combines TRBV19 with TRBJ2-1, with 9 bases that match TRBD2. The CDR3 sequence is 17 residues long. V was clipped by 4 bases and J by 4 bases; unmatched bases: 11. Looked up from germline, CDR1 is LNHDA and CDR2 is SQIVND (reference sequence). CDR3 loop: CASSSELGRGGYNEQFF. The CDR3 DNA is TGTGCCAGTAGTAGCGAACTCGGGCGGGGGGGTTACAATGAGCAGTTCTTC.

The chain links TRBV5-5 to TRBJ2-1; 10 nucleotides line up with TRBD2. CDR1 and CDR2 from the germline V gene are SGHKS and YYEKEE (reference sequence). CDR3 length: 20 amino acids. The ends lost 3 bases at V and 6 bases at J; junction bases unmatched: 21. DNA of the CDR3: TGTGCCAGCAGCTCGAGTCCGGGACTAGCGTTATCCCTCCCAGGCAATGAGCAGTTCTTC. This translates into CASSSSPGLALSLPGNEQFF.

Notes on this clone: A read error is likely, as this CDR3 ends without the conserved phenylalanine or tryptophan. Because the CDR3's place on the DNA is in doubt, the DNA is left out and the CDR3 is given as listed by TCRdb. This chain joins TRBV5-1 and TRBJ1-5; the table's D call TRBD1 went unverified against the DNA. Germline assignment: CDR1 SGHRS and CDR2 YFSETQ. The CDR3 adds up to 10 amino acids, both ends counted. The CDR3 sequence is CASSLAVLQG.

This clone came up a few times. CDR3 sequence (DNA): TGTGCCAGTGGACTCGACGGGGTGAACACTGAAGCTTTCTTT. It encodes CASGLDGVNTEAFF. The chain recombines TRBV19 with TRBJ1-1; D remains ambiguous. Germline V CDR1 and CDR2: LNHDA, SQIVND (reference sequence). The CDR3 is 14 residues long. V was pared by 8 bases and J by 0 bases, with 13 bases between. Full variable domain (rest looked up from reference TRBV19 and TRBJ1-1): DGGITQSPKYLFRKEGQNVTLSCEQNLNHDAMYWYRQDPGQGLRLIYYSQIVNDFQKGDIAEGYSVSREKKESFPLTVTSAQKNPTAFYLCASGLDGVNTEAFFGQGTRLTVV.